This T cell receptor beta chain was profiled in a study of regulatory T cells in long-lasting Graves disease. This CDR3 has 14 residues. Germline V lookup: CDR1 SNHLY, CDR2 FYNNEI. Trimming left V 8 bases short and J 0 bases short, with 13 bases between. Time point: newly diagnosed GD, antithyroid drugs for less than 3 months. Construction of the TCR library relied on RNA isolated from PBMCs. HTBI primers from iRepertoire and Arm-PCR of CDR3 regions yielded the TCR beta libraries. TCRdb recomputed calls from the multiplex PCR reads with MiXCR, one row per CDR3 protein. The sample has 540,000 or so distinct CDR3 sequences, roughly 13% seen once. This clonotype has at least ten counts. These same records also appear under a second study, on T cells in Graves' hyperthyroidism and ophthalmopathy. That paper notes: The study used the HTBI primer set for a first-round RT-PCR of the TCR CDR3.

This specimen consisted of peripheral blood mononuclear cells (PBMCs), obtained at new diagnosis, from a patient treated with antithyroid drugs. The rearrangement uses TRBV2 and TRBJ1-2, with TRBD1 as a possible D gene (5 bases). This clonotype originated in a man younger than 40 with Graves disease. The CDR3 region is CASQGAGTNYGYTF. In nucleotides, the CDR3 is TGTGCCAGCCAAGGGGCAGGGACTAACTATGGCTACACCTTC.